The 14 T cell receptor beta chains given below trace back to one sample, sequenced in a study of blood T cell repertoires in COVID-19. Produced via immunoSEQ multiplex PCR; TCRdb's table is partial and in-frame only. The sample lists 140,000 to 150,000 clones, 70% to 85% occurring once. The sample was peripheral blood. The receptors come from a man in his sixties with active or convalescent COVID-19.

V is TRBV9 and J is TRBJ2-1; possibly TRBD2 for D (5 bases). V was clipped by 3 bases and J by 0 bases, with 13 bases between them. The germline V gene has CDR1 SGDLS and CDR2 YYNGEE. The CDR3 extends over 16 amino acids. CDR3 residues: CASSASGYRSYNEQFF. The CDR3 bases are TGTGCCAGCAGCGCAAGCGGCTATCGCTCCTACAATGAGCAGTTCTTC.

This clone was seen only once. The chain is built from TRBV11-2 and TRBJ1-1, with 11 bases that match TRBD1. CDR1 is SGHAT, CDR2 FQNNGV, per germline. The CDR3 is 16 residues long. V gave up 1 base and J gave up 4 bases; unmatched junction bases: 5. The CDR3 spells CASSLAGQGAITEAFF. The CDR3 nucleotides are TGTGCCAGCAGCTTAGCTGGACAGGGGGCGATCACTGAAGCTTTCTTT.

This sequence joins TRBV19 and TRBJ2-7; D is uncertain. This CDR3 region has 13 residues. The V end lost 2 bases, the J end lost 6 bases, and 11 bases lay between the germline ends. Germline CDR1 is LNHDA and CDR2 is SQIVND (reference sequence). CDR3 in amino acids: CASSITRSSEQYF. The CDR3 DNA is TGTGCCAGTAGTATAACCAGGTCAAGCGAGCAGTACTTC.

This rearrangement joins TRBV6-2 or TRBV6-3 to TRBJ2-1; the D gene is possibly TRBD1 (7 bases). Trimming shortened V by 4 bases and J by 2 bases, and 18 bases separated the two germline ends. This CDR3 comprises 17 residues. Germline V gene sequence: CDR1 MNHEY, CDR2 SVGEGT. The CDR3: CASSSGAGGSTYNEQFF. CDR3 sequence (DNA): TGTGCCAGCAGTTCCGGCGCAGGGGGGAGCACCTACAATGAGCAGTTCTTC.

V gene TRBV6-5 combines with J gene TRBJ1-2, with D unclear. Germline CDR1 is MNHEY and CDR2 is SVGAGI. The CDR3 loop spans 11 amino acids. Trimming removed 8 bases at V and 8 bases at J, with 12 bases between. The DNA of the CDR3 is TGTGCCAGCGTGAACAGCGGGGGCTACACCTTC. It codes for CASVNSGGYTF.

The chain carries TRBV6-6 and TRBJ2-3, with 8 bases identical to TRBD2. The V gene's germline CDR1 is MNHNY and CDR2 SVGAGI (reference sequence). Trimming removed 0 bases from V and 6 bases from J; junction bases left unmatched: 5. The CDR3 sequence is 15 residues long. The CDR3 DNA reads TGTGCCAGCAGTTACTCGAGTCGGGGGGGGGATACGCAGTATTTT. Translation: CASSYSSRGGDTQYF.

Only a few counts were recorded for this clone. The chain links TRBV7-2 to TRBJ2-1, with a possible D match to TRBD1 (6 bases). CDR3 length: 13 residues. Germline CDR1 and CDR2: SGHTA and FQGNSA. V shed 4 bases and J shed 5 bases, with 9 bases lying between them. DNA of the CDR3: TGTGCCAGCAGCTCGACAGGAAACAATGAGCAGTTCTTC. It specifies CASSSTGNNEQFF.

This clone was counted only a few times. This chain links TRBV4-3 with TRBJ1-1; possible D gene TRBD1, 6 bases. With 6 bases removed from V and 1 base from J, the gap between germline ends came to 12 bases. Germline CDR1 reads LGHNA; CDR2 reads YSLEER. There are 14 residues in the CDR3. DNA for the CDR3: TGCGCCAGCAGTGAAAGGGGGTCGAACACTGAAGCTTTCTTT. Translation: CASSERGSNTEAFF.

The V gene is TRBV7-9, the J gene TRBJ1-1; D is undetermined. The CDR3 is made up of 15 amino acids. CDR1 is SEHNR and CDR2 is FQNEAQ in the germline V gene (reference sequence). Trimming pared 5 bases from V and 2 bases from J, leaving 15 bases between. The CDR3, as DNA: TGTGCCAGCAGCCAGTCAGGTTCGCTAAACACTGAAGCTTTCTTT. Its translation: CASSQSGSLNTEAFF.

This clone was seen just once. The V call is TRBV4-3, the J call TRBJ2-2, with a weak D call TRBD1 (6 bases). The CDR3 loop spans 15 amino acids. V lost 4 bases and J lost 2, with 11 bases in between. Germline lookup yields CDR1 LGHNA and CDR2 YSLEER. This CDR3 is CASSPDRTNTGELFF. The CDR3 nucleotides are TGCGCCAGCAGCCCTGACAGGACCAACACCGGGGAGCTGTTTTTT.

For the CDR3, the DNA is TGTGCCAGCAGCGTCTTGGGAAACACCATATATTTT. It is translated as CASSVLGNTIYF. The J gene is TRBJ1-3, the V gene TRBV9, with D hard to call. Looked up from germline, CDR1 is SGDLS and CDR2 is YYNGEE. CDR3 size: 12 residues. V lost 2 bases to trimming and J lost 4 bases, with 4 bases between them.

This clone came up a few times. In nucleotides, the CDR3 is TGCGCCAGCAGCCAAGATGAGGCCGTCACGACGACTGAAGCTTTCTTT. It codes for CASSQDEAVTTTEAFF. The chain joins TRBV4-3 to TRBJ1-1, with unresolved D. V was cut by 0 bases and J by 5 bases, with 16 bases left in between. In germline, CDR1 is LGHNA, CDR2 YSLEER. The CDR3 totals 16 residues.

The J gene is TRBJ2-7, the V gene TRBV5-6, with 7 bases matching TRBD1. Germline values: CDR1 SGHDT, CDR2 YYEEEE. The V segment lost 2 bases and the J segment 1 base; nucleotides outside the gene matches: 6. The CDR3 extends over 15 amino acids. CDR3 DNA sequence: TGTGCCAGCAGCTTAGGGACAGTGCTTTCCTACGAGCAGTACGTC. Amino acids: CASSLGTVLSYEQYV.

This chain connects TRBV18 to TRBJ1-1, with TRBD1 identical over 9 bases. Germline V CDR1 and CDR2: KGHSH, LQKENI. The V and J ends lost 3 bases and 5 bases, in that order; junction bases with no gene match: 7. This CDR3 has 15 amino acids. CDR3 DNA sequence: TGTGCCAGCTCACCGCTCGGGACAGGGATAACTGAAGCTTTCTTT. Translated: CASSPLGTGITEAFF.